The T cell receptor (beta chain) described here comes from a study of T cells in Graves' hyperthyroidism and ophthalmopathy. Study observations and caveats: Through a model of 13 V-J features, ophthalmopathy was separated from stable hyperthyroidism.

From RNA transcripts, TCR beta CDR3 regions were amplified. The TCR CDR3 first-round RT-PCR relied on the HTBI primer set. TCRdb analysed the multiplex PCR reads with MiXCR anew, one entry per CDR3 protein. The data show roughly 420,000 distinct CDR3 sequences, 15% to 19% seen once. There are 15 residues in the CDR3. Germline V gene sequence: CDR1 SGHRS, CDR2 YFSETQ. V lost 3 bases and J lost 2; bases outside the gene matches: 8. This clonotype was counted at least ten times. The antigen is undetermined. Patients aged 18 to 65 with hyperthyroidism were newly diagnosed, with duration under 2 months. Patients having uncontrolled infection, another autoimmune disease, pregnancy or lactation were not included.

This sequence joins TRBV5-1 and TRBJ2-7; 7 nucleotides align to TRBD1. Input material: blood. This clonotype was sampled from a woman aged 18-35 years with Graves' hyperthyroidism. CDR3 bases: TGCGCCAGCAGCTCTCTTGGCAGGGGGACCTACGAGCAGTACTTC. Amino acid sequence: CASSSLGRGTYEQYF. The variable domain in full, with the rest retrieved from reference TRBV5-1 and TRBJ2-7, is KAGVTQTPRYLIKTRGQQVTLSCSPISGHRSVSWYQQTPGQGLQFLFEYFSETQRNKGNFPGRFSGRQFSNSRSEMNVSTLELGDSALYLCASSSLGRGTYEQYFGPGTRLTVT.